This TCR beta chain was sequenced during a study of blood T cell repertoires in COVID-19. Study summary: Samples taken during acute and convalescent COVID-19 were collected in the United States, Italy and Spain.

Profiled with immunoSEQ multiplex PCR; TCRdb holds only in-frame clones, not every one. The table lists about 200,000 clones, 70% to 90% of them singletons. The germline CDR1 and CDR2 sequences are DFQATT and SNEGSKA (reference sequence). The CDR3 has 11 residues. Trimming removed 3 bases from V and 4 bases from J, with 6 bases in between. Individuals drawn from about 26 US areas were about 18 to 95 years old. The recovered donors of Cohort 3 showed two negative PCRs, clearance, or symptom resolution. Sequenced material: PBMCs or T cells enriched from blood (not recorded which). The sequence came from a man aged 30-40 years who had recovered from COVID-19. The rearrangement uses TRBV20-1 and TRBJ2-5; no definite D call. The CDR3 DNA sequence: TGCAGTGCTAGTCTCGGAGAGACCCAGTACTTC. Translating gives CSASLGETQYF.